Below, 25 T cell receptor beta chains from the same sample are listed, as sequenced in a study of T cells in Graves' hyperthyroidism and ophthalmopathy. Amplified regions were TCR beta CDR3 sequences from RNA transcripts. An initial round of RT-PCR targeting the TCR CDR3 relied on the HTBI primer set. Using its own MiXCR run on the multiplex PCR reads, TCRdb lists one record per CDR3 protein. This sample has over 350,000 distinct CDR3 sequences; over 12% occur once, and the top ten carry 25% to 30%. Input material: blood. Every receptor here comes from a man in his fifties with Graves' ophthalmopathy.

This clonotype was seen many times. This rearrangement joins TRBV29-1 to TRBJ2-3; TRBD2 is a possible D gene (5 bases). The CDR3 runs to 13 residues. Between the trimmed V and J ends, which lost 1 base and 3 bases, there was a span of 8 bases. From germline, CDR1 is SQVTM and CDR2 ANQGSEA. CDR3 loop: CSVEGGSTDTQYF. The CDR3, as DNA: TGCAGCGTTGAAGGTGGGAGTACAGATACGCAGTATTTT.

There are many counts of this clonotype. The chain carries TRBV3-1 and TRBJ1-1, with unresolved D. The V gene lost 0 bases and the J gene lost 4 bases, with 12 bases spanning the gap. CDR1 and CDR2 (germline): LGHDT, YNNKEL (reference sequence). The CDR3 has 15 amino acids. CDR3 DNA: TGTGCCAGCAGCCAAGAGGTGTCAGGACTCACTGAAGCTTTCTTT. Its translation is CASSQEVSGLTEAFF.

This clonotype was detected ten times or more. The V gene is TRBV28, the J gene TRBJ2-3, with D possibly matching TRBD2 (6 bases). Germline V CDR1 and CDR2: MDHEN, SYDVKM. This CDR3 region has 14 residues. V was pared by 11 bases and J by 2 bases, with 17 bases between. The CDR3 loop reads CALGRREFTDTQYF. In nucleotides, the CDR3 is TGTGCCCTGGGGAGACGGGAGTTCACAGATACGCAGTATTTT.

The chain joins TRBV25-1 to TRBJ2-5; D is unresolved. The CDR3 length is 14 residues. Looked up from germline, CDR1 is MGHDK and CDR2 is SYGVNS. V lost 3 bases and J lost 0, with 8 bases in between. This chain's CDR3 is CASSDAPNQETQYF. The CDR3, as DNA: TGTGCCAGCAGTGATGCTCCAAACCAAGAGACCCAGTACTTC.

The chain joins TRBV5-1 to TRBJ2-1; the D gene could be TRBD1 or TRBD2 (6 bases each). The length of the CDR3 is 16 residues. CDR1 and CDR2 from the germline V gene are SGHRS and YFSETQ. The V end lost 4 bases, the J end lost 2 bases, and 16 bases lay between the germline ends. The CDR3 is CASSTGTAIPYNEQFF. CDR3 nucleotides: TGCGCCAGCAGCACAGGGACTGCCATCCCCTACAATGAGCAGTTCTTC.

This clonotype was seen ten or more times. This sequence joins TRBV11-2 and TRBJ2-1, with 11 nucleotides matching TRBD2. This CDR3 is built from 15 residues. CDR1 is SGHAT, CDR2 FQNNGV, per germline. Losses at the gene ends were 1 base for V and 6 bases for J; bases not matched to a gene: 2. CDR3 residues: CASSLGLAGFNEQFF. Written as DNA, the CDR3 is TGTGCCAGCAGCTTAGGACTAGCGGGATTCAATGAGCAGTTCTTC.

This clonotype occurred a few times. The rearrangement joins TRBV5-1 to TRBJ2-1; tentatively, D is TRBD1 or TRBD2 (5 bases each). The CDR3 runs 15 residues. Trimming shortened V by 4 bases and J by 5 bases, and 16 bases separated the two germline ends. Germline CDR1 reads SGHRS; CDR2 reads YFSETQ. CDR3 DNA sequence: TGCGCCAGCAGCCGGTTGGGGGTCCTCGACAATGAGCAGTTCTTC. Its translation: CASSRLGVLDNEQFF.

This clonotype was counted many times. The rearrangement joins TRBV11-3 to TRBJ2-5; 9 bases line up with TRBD1. The CDR3 loop spans 15 amino acids. The germline CDR1 and CDR2 sequences are SGHNT and YENEEA. Losses at the gene ends were 4 bases for V and 1 base for J; bases not matched to a gene: 4. CDR3 nucleotide sequence: TGTGCCAGCAGCTACGGGGGACAGGGCCAAGAGACCCAGTACTTC. This sequence encodes CASSYGGQGQETQYF.

Ten or more counts support this clonotype. The chain is built from TRBV24-1 and TRBJ2-1; D gene ambiguous. The CDR3 has 15 residues. V was clipped by 0 bases and J by 8 bases, with 13 bases between them. From germline, CDR1 is KGHDR and CDR2 SFDVKD. This CDR3 reads CATSDLLSSGDEQFF. The CDR3 bases are TGTGCCACCAGTGATTTGCTTAGCTCTGGGGATGAGCAGTTCTTC.

Worth noting for this clonotype: A much larger clone differs by one base, so this may be a read error. The genes are TRBV27 and TRBJ1-2; D is possibly TRBD1 (5 bases). CDR3 length: 14 residues. V was clipped by 6 bases and J by 4 bases, with 15 bases between them. CDR1 is MNHEY, CDR2 SMNVEV, per germline (reference sequence). CDR3 protein: CASSKDGAGYGYTF. In nucleotides, the CDR3 is TGTGCCAGCAGCAAGGACGGGGCGGGCTATGGCTACACCTTC.

This clonotype came up many times. The chain couples TRBV11-2 to TRBJ1-1, with TRBD1 matching over 10 bases. Germline values: CDR1 SGHAT, CDR2 FQNNGV. This CDR3 comprises 17 residues. Trimming cost V 3 bases and J 5 bases; bases outside gene matches: 12. This CDR3 reads CASSFGQGGAWGTEAFF. Here the CDR3 DNA reads TGTGCCAGCAGCTTTGGACAGGGGGGGGCCTGGGGGACTGAAGCTTTCTTT. The variable domain in full, completed from reference TRBV11-2 and TRBJ1-1, reads EAGVAQSPRYKIIEKRQSVAFWCNPISGHATLYWYQQILGQGPKLLIQFQNNGVVDDSQLPKDRFSAERLKGVDSTLKIQPAKLEDSAVYLCASSFGQGGAWGTEAFFGQGTRLTVV.

This chain connects TRBV13 to TRBJ2-7; 13 bases fit TRBD2. Germline-derived CDR1 and CDR2 are PRHDT and FYEKMQ (reference sequence). This CDR3 comprises 19 residues. Trimming removed 5 bases from V and 6 bases from J; junction bases left unmatched: 19. The chain's CDR3 is CASSPSLGTSGAIRSEQYF. As DNA, the CDR3 is TGTGCCAGCAGCCCGAGTTTAGGGACTAGCGGGGCCATCCGGTCCGAGCAGTACTTC.

This clonotype was found a few times. V gene TRBV20-1 combines with J gene TRBJ1-5; the match to TRBD1 covers 7 bases. There are 16 residues in the CDR3. CDR1 is DFQATT, CDR2 SNEGSKA, per germline (reference sequence). V shed 1 base and J 0 bases; nucleotides not matched to a gene: 6. The CDR3 bases are TGCAGTGCTAGAGCTTCGGGGACAGATAGCAATCAGCCCCAGCATTTT. Protein: CSARASGTDSNQPQHF.

This clonotype was seen once. Just one base apart from a much larger clone, this may be a read error. CDR3 in amino acids: CASSYLQGANSTLHF. The CDR3 DNA sequence: TGTGCCAGCAGTTACCTACAGGGGGCGAATTCAACCCTCCACTTT. The chain combines TRBV28 with TRBJ1-6; the match to TRBD1 covers 9 bases. The CDR3 loop spans 15 amino acids. Germline loops: CDR1 MDHEN, CDR2 SYDVKM.

In its sample, this clonotype was seen many times. This chain links TRBV30 with TRBJ2-1; 10 bases fit TRBD2. Germline V gene sequence: CDR1 GTSNPN, CDR2 SVGIG (reference sequence). J gave up 4 bases and V 0 bases, and 6 bases lay outside the gene matches. This CDR3 contains 16 residues. CDR3 in DNA: TGTGCCTGGAGTGTAAGAGCGGGAGGGCCATACAATGAGCAGTTCTTC. As protein: CAWSVRAGGPYNEQFF. The complete variable domain, with remaining parts taken from reference TRBV30 and TRBJ2-1, reads SQTIHQWPATLVQPVGSPLSLECTVEGTSNPNLYWYRQAAGRGLQLLFYSVGIGQISSEVPQNLSASRPQDRQFILSSKKLLLSDSGFYLCAWSVRAGGPYNEQFFGPGTRLTVL.

In the case of this clonotype: Given a much more abundant clone one base away, this may be a read error. The CDR3 end shows no conserved phenylalanine or tryptophan, and so a read error is likely. The gene calls are TRBV6-1 and TRBJ2-7, with TRBD1 as a possible D gene (6 bases). Between the trimmed V and J ends, which lost 5 bases and 0 bases, there was a span of 11 bases. Looked up from germline, CDR1 is MNHNS and CDR2 is SASEGT. The length of the CDR3 is 14 residues. As DNA, the CDR3 is TGTGCCAGCAGTCGAACGACAGGCTCCTACGAGCAGTACCTC. This gives the protein CASSRTTGSYEQYL.

This clonotype was observed at least ten times. The J gene is TRBJ2-4, the V gene TRBV20-1; no definite D call. The length of the CDR3 is 15 residues. The V end was cut by 1 base, the J end by 1 base, with 11 bases between. Germline CDR1 is DFQATT and CDR2 is SNEGSKA (reference sequence). CDR3 region: CSARGGDTAKNIQYF. In DNA, the CDR3 is TGCAGTGCTAGAGGGGGTGACACCGCCAAAAACATTCAGTACTTC.

Many counts were recorded for this clonotype. V usage is TRBV2 and J usage is TRBJ2-4, with 12 nucleotides matching TRBD2. CDR1 SNHLY and CDR2 FYNNEI come from the germline V gene. The CDR3 consists of 19 residues. After removal of 0 bases from V and 2 bases from J, the junction contained 8 bases not matched to a gene. The CDR3 DNA follows: TGTGCCAGCAGTGAAGCGCTAGCGGGAGGGCCGGGGACCAAAAACATTCAGTACTTC. Translated: CASSEALAGGPGTKNIQYF.

In its sample, this clonotype was seen a few times. The chain links TRBV27 to TRBJ1-4, with 9 bases matching TRBD1. CDR1 and CDR2 (germline): MNHEY, SMNVEV (reference sequence). Trimming removed 3 bases from V and 6 bases from J; junction bases left unmatched: 5. This CDR3 has 15 amino acids. CDR3 amino acids: CASSFLRDRDEKLFF. CDR3 sequence (DNA): TGTGCCAGCAGTTTCCTCCGGGACAGGGATGAAAAACTGTTTTTT.

The chain joins TRBV14 to TRBJ1-1, with TRBD1 identical over 8 bases. The V segment lost 4 bases and the J segment 3 bases; nucleotides outside the gene matches: 4. The CDR3 covers 14 residues. Germline V CDR1 and CDR2: SGHDN, FVKESK. CDR3 loop: CASSLVTGDTEAFF. The DNA of the CDR3 is TGTGCCAGCAGCCTCGTGACAGGGGACACTGAAGCTTTCTTT.

This clonotype was detected ten times or more. V and J are TRBV6-1 and TRBJ2-7; 7 positions agree with TRBD1. This CDR3 region has 16 residues. Looked up from germline, CDR1 is MNHNS and CDR2 is SASEGT. Losses at the gene ends were 3 bases for V and 6 bases for J; bases not matched to a gene: 14. The CDR3 sequence: CASSESSIGTALEQYF. DNA of the CDR3: TGTGCCAGCAGTGAGAGTAGCATCGGGACAGCGCTCGAGCAGTACTTC.

This clonotype turned up a few times. One end of the junction varies from germline; a read error may be responsible. This sequence joins TRBV30 and TRBJ2-4, with a weak D call TRBD1 (5 bases). CDR1 is GTSNPN and CDR2 is SVGIG in the germline V gene (reference sequence). The CDR3 is made up of 16 amino acids. The CDR3, as DNA: TGTGCCTGGAGTGGCAGTGGGGCAATAGCCAGAAACATTCAGTACTTC. Its translation is CAWSGSGAIARNIQYF.

This clonotype was picked up many times. The J gene is TRBJ2-1, the V gene TRBV29-1, with TRBD2 identical over 8 bases. The CDR3 extends over 15 amino acids. Germline lookup yields CDR1 SQVTM and CDR2 ANQGSEA. V shed 1 base and J 1 base; nucleotides not matched to a gene: 3. The DNA of the CDR3 is TGCAGCGTTGAAGGCTCGGGGGGGTCCTACAATGAGCAGTTCTTC. It translates to CSVEGSGGSYNEQFF.

This clonotype was observed a few times. The genes are TRBV6-1 and TRBJ1-2; D gene ambiguous. V gave up 0 bases and J gave up 4 bases, with 12 bases separating them. The CDR3 has 15 residues. The V gene's germline CDR1 is MNHNS and CDR2 SASEGT. This CDR3 is CASSEAGYSLYGYTF. The CDR3 DNA reads TGTGCCAGCAGTGAAGCTGGGTATTCCCTCTATGGCTACACCTTC.

There are many counts of this clonotype. The CDR3 loop reads CASSLANYGYTF. CDR3 nucleotides: TGCGCCAGCAGCTTGGCTAACTATGGCTACACCTTC. The chain couples TRBV5-1 to TRBJ1-2; D remains ambiguous. Trimming took 0 bases from V and 0 from J, leaving 0 bases between them. Germline lookup yields CDR1 SGHRS and CDR2 YFSETQ. The CDR3 runs to 12 residues.